Shown below are 31 T cell receptor beta chains from a single sample sequenced in a study of STAT3 mutations in large granular lymphocyte leukemia. General observations from the study: At least one immunodominant TCR beta clonotype appeared in every T-cell large granular lymphocyte leukemia patient.

These receptors' targets are unknown. Here immunoSEQ multiplex PCR was the method, and the copy in TCRdb shows in-frame clones only, minus some. The table shows approximately 15,000 clones, with roughly 91% occurring only once. The material sequenced was peripheral blood mononuclear cells. These receptor sequences come from a woman aged 50 to 60 with T-cell large granular lymphocyte leukemia. Some clones in this sample may be carry-over from other donors' samples.

This chain uses TRBV18 with TRBJ2-1; TRBD1 aligns across 7 bases. The germline V gene has CDR1 KGHSH and CDR2 LQKENI. This CDR3 spans 13 amino acids. Trimming at V came to 2 bases and at J to 6 bases, leaving 1 base not matched to a gene. In nucleotides, the CDR3 is TGTGCCAGCTCACCAGGACAGGCCAATGAGCAGTTCTTC. The encoded protein is CASSPGQANEQFF.

V usage is TRBV7-9 and J usage is TRBJ2-1; no definite D call. Per germline, CDR1 SEHNR and CDR2 FQNEAQ (reference sequence). The CDR3 has 16 amino acids. Trimming removed 5 bases at V and 6 bases at J, with 20 bases between. This CDR3 reads CASSPPPGHTVNEQFF. The CDR3 DNA sequence: TGTGCCAGCAGCCCCCCCCCGGGCCATACCGTCAATGAGCAGTTCTTC.

The chain joins TRBV18 to TRBJ2-5; D is uncertain. Trimming pared 4 bases from V and 1 base from J, leaving 4 bases between. This CDR3 has 12 residues. Germline lookup yields CDR1 KGHSH and CDR2 LQKENI. The CDR3 reads CASSLIQETQYF. CDR3 DNA sequence: TGTGCCAGCTCACTAATCCAAGAGACCCAGTACTTC.

The chain employs TRBV5-1 and TRBJ2-3, with D perhaps being TRBD1 or TRBD2 (5 bases each). V was pared by 5 bases and J by 0 bases, with 13 bases between. CDR1 is SGHRS and CDR2 is YFSETQ in the germline V gene. CDR3 length: 15 amino acids. The DNA for the CDR3 is TGCGCCAGCAGTTCCCACGGGACGAGCACAGATACGCAGTATTTT. This codes for CASSSHGTSTDTQYF.

This rearrangement joins TRBV7-2 to TRBJ2-7; maybe TRBD1 (5 bases). Between the trimmed V and J ends, which lost 4 bases and 2 bases, there was a span of 12 bases. The CDR3 consists of 14 residues. CDR1 and CDR2 from the germline V gene are SGHTA and FQGNSA. The CDR3 loop reads CASSYAAGPYEQYF. CDR3 nucleotides: TGTGCCAGCAGCTACGCCGCAGGGCCCTACGAGCAGTACTTC.

The V gene is TRBV20-1, the J gene TRBJ2-1; D call uncertain. Germline V gene lookup returns CDR1 DFQATT and CDR2 SNEGSKA (reference sequence). The CDR3 runs 11 residues. V lost 7 bases, J lost 7 bases, and 11 bases lay in between. CDR3 coding DNA: TGCAGTGTTGGAACGCGGAATGAGCAGTTCTTC. It specifies CSVGTRNEQFF.

The gene calls are TRBV4-2 and TRBJ2-1, with a possible D match to TRBD1 (5 bases). V lost 1 base, J lost 1 base, and 11 bases lay in between. CDR3 length: 16 residues. The germline gives CDR1 LGHNA, CDR2 YNFKEQ. The CDR3 nucleotides are TGTGCCAGCAGCCAAGGGCTCGCAGGGTCCTACAATGAGCAGTTCTTC. This sequence encodes CASSQGLAGSYNEQFF.

This chain connects TRBV5-1 to TRBJ2-7; no clear D gene. CDR1 is SGHRS, CDR2 YFSETQ, per germline. V was clipped by 1 base and J by 4 bases, with 9 bases between them. The CDR3 contains 13 residues. The CDR3 DNA follows: TGCGCCAGCAGCTTGCAGGTTGATTACGAGCAGTACTTC. Translating gives CASSLQVDYEQYF.

The sample holds one count of this clone. The rearrangement uses TRBV5-1 and TRBJ2-7; 12 bases match TRBD2. This CDR3 has 14 amino acids. Germline V CDR1 and CDR2: SGHRS, YFSETQ. The trim removed 3 bases at V and 7 bases at J, leaving 5 bases unmatched. The CDR3 sequence is CASSSSGTSGEQYF. CDR3 in DNA: TGCGCCAGCAGCTCCTCCGGGACTAGCGGGGAGCAGTACTTC.

The chain recombines TRBV5-4 with TRBJ2-5; TRBD2 aligns across 8 bases. This CDR3 is built from 15 residues. Germline trimming cut 2 bases from V and 5 bases from J; bases unmatched to any gene: 8. Germline assignment: CDR1 SGHNT and CDR2 YYREEE (reference sequence). The CDR3 sequence is CASSFSSGSEETQYF. As DNA, the CDR3 is TGTGCCAGCAGCTTTTCCAGCGGGAGTGAGGAGACCCAGTACTTC.

The chain recombines TRBV5-4 with TRBJ1-2; D is undetermined. The CDR3 contains 15 residues. With 3 bases removed from V and 4 bases from J, the gap between germline ends came to 16 bases. Germline V gives CDR1 SGHNT, CDR2 YYREEE (reference sequence). CDR3: CASSSRGKDSYGYTF. Written as DNA, the CDR3 is TGTGCCAGCAGCTCCCGGGGTAAAGATAGCTATGGCTACACCTTC.

The rearrangement uses TRBV5-1 and TRBJ1-2; 11 bases match TRBD1. Germline V gene lookup returns CDR1 SGHRS and CDR2 YFSETQ. CDR3 length: 13 residues. V lost 7 bases, J lost 12 bases, and 11 bases stayed unmatched. The CDR3 sequence is CASGPGTGGADTF. The CDR3 region has the DNA TGCGCCAGCGGACCCGGGACAGGGGGTGCTGACACCTTC.

V gene TRBV5-4 combines with J gene TRBJ2-3, with D tentatively TRBD2 (6 bases). The V and J ends lost 2 bases and 4 bases respectively, with 11 bases between them. Germline CDR1 and CDR2: SGHNT and YYREEE (reference sequence). The CDR3 loop spans 14 amino acids. For the CDR3, the DNA is TGTGCCAGCAGCTTCGGGAGTAGGTCAGATACGCAGTATTTT. It yields the protein CASSFGSRSDTQYF. Based on the CDR3 plus reference TRBV5-4 and TRBJ2-3, the full variable domain is ETGVTQSPTHLIKTRGQQVTLRCSSQSGHNTVSWYQQALGQGPQFIFQYYREEENGRGNFPPRFSGLQFPNYSSELNVNALELDDSALYLCASSFGSRSDTQYFGPGTRLTVL.

This chain links TRBV6-5 with TRBJ2-7; weak D call: TRBD1 (5 bases). From germline, CDR1 is MNHEY and CDR2 SVGAGI. The CDR3 length is 15 residues. Trimming stripped 3 bases from V and 2 bases from J, with 14 bases between. This CDR3 is CASSYAAGLAYEQYF. The CDR3 DNA sequence: TGTGCCAGCAGTTATGCGGCAGGGTTGGCCTACGAGCAGTACTTC.

The chain uses TRBV9 and TRBJ2-1; 10 bases are a match to TRBD2. The germline CDR1 and CDR2 sequences are SGDLS and YYNGEE. With V trimmed by 2 bases and J by 8 bases, 10 bases remained unmatched. The CDR3 is 16 residues long. DNA for the CDR3: TGTGCCAGCAGCGTGGGCAGCGGGAGGGCCATGGATGAGCAGTTCTTC. It is translated as CASSVGSGRAMDEQFF.

This chain uses TRBV5-6 with TRBJ2-5; D is ambiguous. The CDR3 loop spans 13 amino acids. The germline V gene has CDR1 SGHDT and CDR2 YYEEEE. V dropped 2 bases and J dropped 8 bases, with 13 bases sitting between them. CDR3 residues: CASSLGRTRTQYF. CDR3 DNA: TGTGCCAGCAGCTTAGGACGGACCCGAACCCAGTACTTC.

This clone was observed a single time. V gene TRBV5-1 combines with J gene TRBJ2-7; D is perhaps TRBD2 (7 bases). V lost 5 bases, J lost 4 bases, and 13 bases lay in between. Germline V lookup: CDR1 SGHRS, CDR2 YFSETQ. The CDR3 is 13 residues long. The CDR3 loop reads CASRLGGAYEQYF. In DNA form, the CDR3 reads TGCGCCAGCAGACTGGGGGGGGCTTACGAGCAGTACTTC.

The rearrangement uses TRBV5-1 and TRBJ2-7; the match to TRBD1 covers 7 bases. V gave up 0 bases and J gave up 4 bases; unmatched junction bases: 7. Germline loops: CDR1 SGHRS, CDR2 YFSETQ. This CDR3 has 15 residues. The CDR3 DNA reads TGCGCCAGCAGCTTGGGGGTGAGGGGGCTATACGAGCAGTACTTC. This encodes CASSLGVRGLYEQYF.

V is TRBV7-2 and J is TRBJ1-5; TRBD1 is a possible D gene (6 bases). CDR1 is SGHTA, CDR2 FQGNSA, per germline. Between the trimmed V and J ends, which lost 5 bases and 0 bases, there was a span of 17 bases. The CDR3 consists of 17 residues. Here the CDR3 DNA reads TGTGCCAGCAGCCCAGTAGGAGGGGGTGATAGCAATCAGCCCCAGCATTTT. It specifies CASSPVGGGDSNQPQHF. The full variable domain, rest sourced from reference TRBV7-2 and TRBJ1-5, is GAGVSQSPSNKVTEKGKDVELRCDPISGHTALYWYRQSLGQGLEFLIYFQGNSAPDKSGLPSDRFSAERTGGSVSTLTIQRTQQEDSAVYLCASSPVGGGDSNQPQHFGDGTRLSIL.

This chain links TRBV30 with TRBJ2-3; possibly TRBD1 for D (5 bases). V shed 0 bases and J shed 0 bases, with 19 bases lying between them. Germline CDR1 GTSNPN, CDR2 SVGIG (reference sequence). The CDR3 contains 18 residues. CDR3 coding DNA: TGTGCCTGGAGTGTTTGGGGAAAGGGGATTTCTAGCACAGATACGCAGTATTTT. Translation: CAWSVWGKGISSTDTQYF.

This clone has more than one count but fewer than ten. The chain carries TRBV5-1 and TRBJ2-7; TRBD1 or TRBD2 may be the D gene (5 bases each). Trimming shortened V by 3 bases and J by 2 bases, and 18 bases separated the two germline ends. Germline-derived CDR1 and CDR2 are SGHRS and YFSETQ. The CDR3 is 16 residues long. CDR3 DNA: TGCGCCAGCAGCTCTTCCGGGGACCTCTACCCCTACGAGCAGTACTTC. Translation gives CASSSSGDLYPYEQYF.

This chain connects TRBV5-4 to TRBJ2-7; D could derive from TRBD1 or TRBD2 (5 bases each). Between the trimmed V and J ends, which lost 4 bases and 4 bases, there was a span of 18 bases. Per the germline V gene, CDR1 is SGHNT and CDR2 is YYREEE (reference sequence). The CDR3 length is 15 residues. The CDR3 DNA sequence: TGTGCCAGCAGCGCCAATCCCGGGGCCCAATACGAGCAGTACTTC. Translated: CASSANPGAQYEQYF.

The chain links TRBV2 to TRBJ1-3; no clear D. CDR1 and CDR2 (germline): SNHLY, FYNNEI. This CDR3 has 12 amino acids. The V and J ends lost 4 bases and 12 bases respectively, with 13 bases between them. CDR3: CASSADPRSIYF. The CDR3 nucleotides read TGTGCCAGCAGTGCTGACCCGAGGAGCATATATTTT.

CDR3 sequence (DNA): TGTGCCAGCAGCTTAGGGTTAGACTCTGGAAACACCATATATTTT. Residues: CASSLGLDSGNTIYF. This sequence joins TRBV7-2 and TRBJ1-3; unclear D gene. The V and J ends lost 1 base and 0 bases respectively, with 7 bases between them. The CDR3 contains 15 residues. Per germline, CDR1 SGHTA and CDR2 FQGNSA.

Relative to its sample, this clone is medium-sized. The rearrangement joins TRBV18 to TRBJ1-2; tentatively, D is TRBD1 (6 bases). The CDR3 contains 14 residues. Germline assignment: CDR1 KGHSH and CDR2 LQKENI. V was shortened by 4 bases and J by 3 bases, with 12 bases between the two germline ends. For the CDR3, the DNA is TGTGCCAGCTCACTTCTCCCAGGGGACTATGGCTACACCTTC. Protein: CASSLLPGDYGYTF.

The CDR3 loop reads CASSTGQGIDTQYF. CDR3 nucleotide sequence: TGTGCCAGCAGCACAGGACAGGGGATAGATACGCAGTATTTT. V gene TRBV11-3 combines with J gene TRBJ2-3; TRBD1 agrees at 9 bases. CDR3 size: 14 residues. Per germline, CDR1 SGHNT and CDR2 YENEEA. V dropped 5 bases and J dropped 5; count of bases not matched to a gene: 5.

This chain links TRBV30 with TRBJ2-7, with D hard to call. The CDR3 sequence is 11 residues long. The germline V gene has CDR1 GTSNPN and CDR2 SVGIG (reference sequence). Trimming shortened V by 3 bases and J by 6 bases, and 9 bases separated the two germline ends. The CDR3 DNA reads TGTGCCTGGAGGCCCGTCCGCGAGCAGTACTTC. Amino acid sequence: CAWRPVREQYF.

The J gene is TRBJ2-5, the V gene TRBV5-1; D is possibly TRBD2 (6 bases). CDR3 length equals 13 residues. Trimming cost V 4 bases and J 1 base, with 8 bases left between them. In germline, CDR1 is SGHRS, CDR2 YFSETQ. CDR3: CASSHGSQETQYF. The CDR3 DNA reads TGCGCCAGCAGCCACGGGAGCCAAGAGACCCAGTACTTC.

This chain connects TRBV5-1 to TRBJ2-7, with D possibly being TRBD1 (5 bases). The CDR3 spans 16 residues. Trimming cost V 1 base and J 0 bases, with 14 bases left between them. From germline, CDR1 is SGHRS and CDR2 YFSETQ. The CDR3 DNA follows: TGCGCCAGCAGCTTGATGGGGCTACCGACCTCCTACGAGCAGTACTTC. Its translation is CASSLMGLPTSYEQYF.

This chain uses TRBV7-9 with TRBJ2-4; the D is unclear. This CDR3 is 12 amino acids long. Germline V lookup: CDR1 SEHNR, CDR2 FQNEAQ (reference sequence). V lost 5 bases and J 15 bases, leaving 17 bases between the germline ends. As DNA, the CDR3 is TGTGCCAGCAGCACGGAACTTAGCCGAACGTACTTC. Translating it yields CASSTELSRTYF.

The V gene is TRBV28, the J gene TRBJ2-7; 10 bases map to TRBD1. CDR3 length: 14 residues. V was pared by 6 bases and J by 5 bases, with 7 bases of the junction left unmatched. Germline CDR1 reads MDHEN; CDR2 reads SYDVKM. CDR3 in DNA: TGTGCCAGCAGCCCTACCGGGACAGGGGACGAGCAGTACTTC. Translation gives CASSPTGTGDEQYF.